The clone carrying this T cell receptor beta chain was recorded at least ten times. Antigen specificity is unknown. The CDR3 contains 15 residues. Germline assignment: CDR1 MDHEN and CDR2 SYDVKM. J gave up 3 bases and V 3 bases, and 7 bases lay outside the gene matches. Among ophthalmopathy patients, the Clinical Activity Score reached at least 3, the NOSPECS grade reached at least 4, and duration remained under 3 months. Uncontrolled infection, other autoimmune disease, pregnancy and lactation each barred patients from inclusion. Diagnoses rested on clinical symptoms, serum thyroxine and TRAb, thyroid ultrasound and orbital computed tomography. The data derive from a study of T cells in Graves' hyperthyroidism and ophthalmopathy. Study-wide points: It was a median around 6 months before onset that the model predicted ophthalmopathy.

Authors of the study amplified TCR beta CDR3 regions from RNA transcripts. HTBI primers were the set used in a first-round RT-PCR of the TCR CDR3. MiXCR, run by TCRdb on the multiplex PCR reads, gives a single entry per CDR3 protein. The data show about 640,000 distinct CDR3 sequences, more than 20% seen once. Sequenced input: blood. This chain links TRBV28 with TRBJ1-2; TRBD1 agrees at 7 bases. The sequence was collected from a man aged 30 to 39 with Graves' ophthalmopathy. CDR3 residues: CASSLEGATHYGYTF. The CDR3 nucleotides are TGTGCCAGCAGTTTGGAGGGGGCGACTCACTATGGCTACACCTTC.